This T cell receptor (beta chain) was documented in a study of T cells in localized non-small cell lung cancer. Study-wide results and caveats: Owing to sequencing of a solitary tumor region, heterogeneity cannot be discounted. Tumor showed lower T cell clonality than uninvolved adjacent lung, where it was highest. A median of about 58 of the top 100 tumor clones appeared in adjacent lung, which was paired and uninvolved. Longer overall survival associated with higher blood T cell density; shorter survival with higher adjacent-lung clonality.

This table comes from immunoSEQ multiplex PCR, and its TCRdb copy is limited to in-frame clones, with some not included. This table holds 900 to 1,000 clones, 15% to 20% found once. This clone came up a few times. The antigen is undetermined. The V gene's germline CDR1 is MNHGY and CDR2 SAAAGT. V shed 8 bases and J shed 4 bases, with 12 bases lying between them. The CDR3 runs 13 residues. V usage is TRBV6-8 and J usage is TRBJ1-5; D remains unclear. This TCR was recovered from a female donor at least 60 years old with stage I squamous cell lung carcinoma. This specimen was lung tumor tissue, taken before any cancer treatment. The CDR3 bases are TGTGCCAGCGGCTGGACGGTTAATCAGCCCCAGCATTTT. It yields the protein CASGWTVNQPQHF.